This T cell receptor beta chain was recovered during a study of T cell responses to AZD1222 COVID-19 vaccine. The assay was immunoSEQ multiplex PCR, and TCRdb's table has in-frame clones only and misses some. The sample shows around 100,000 clones, around 84% of them seen only once. Looked up from germline, CDR1 is SGHDN and CDR2 is FVKESK. Trimming stripped 2 bases from V and 4 bases from J, with 6 bases between. The CDR3 extends over 12 amino acids. Sequencing used peripheral blood, obtained on day 0 of AZD1222 vaccination. This chain joins TRBV14 and TRBJ2-7; TRBD1 might be the D (6 bases). The TCR was taken from an adult in good health. In DNA form, the CDR3 reads TGTGCCAGCAGCCAAAGGGGGTACGAGCAGTACTTC. It specifies CASSQRGYEQYF.